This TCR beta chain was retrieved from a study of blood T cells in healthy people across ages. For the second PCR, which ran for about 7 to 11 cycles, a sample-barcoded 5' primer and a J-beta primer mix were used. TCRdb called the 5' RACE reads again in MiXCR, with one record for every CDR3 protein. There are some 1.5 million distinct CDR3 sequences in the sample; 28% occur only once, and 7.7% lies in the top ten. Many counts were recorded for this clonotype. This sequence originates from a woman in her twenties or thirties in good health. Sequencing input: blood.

The CDR3 nucleotides read TGTGCCACCAGCAGAGCAGGGTTTGCCTCTGGGGCCAACGTCCTGACTTTC. This encodes CATSRAGFASGANVLTF. The chain is built from TRBV15 and TRBJ2-6, with D perhaps TRBD1 (5 bases). The V end was cut by 1 base, the J end by 0 bases, with 10 bases between. CDR1 and CDR2 (germline): LNHNV, YYDKDF (reference sequence). The CDR3 runs to 17 residues.